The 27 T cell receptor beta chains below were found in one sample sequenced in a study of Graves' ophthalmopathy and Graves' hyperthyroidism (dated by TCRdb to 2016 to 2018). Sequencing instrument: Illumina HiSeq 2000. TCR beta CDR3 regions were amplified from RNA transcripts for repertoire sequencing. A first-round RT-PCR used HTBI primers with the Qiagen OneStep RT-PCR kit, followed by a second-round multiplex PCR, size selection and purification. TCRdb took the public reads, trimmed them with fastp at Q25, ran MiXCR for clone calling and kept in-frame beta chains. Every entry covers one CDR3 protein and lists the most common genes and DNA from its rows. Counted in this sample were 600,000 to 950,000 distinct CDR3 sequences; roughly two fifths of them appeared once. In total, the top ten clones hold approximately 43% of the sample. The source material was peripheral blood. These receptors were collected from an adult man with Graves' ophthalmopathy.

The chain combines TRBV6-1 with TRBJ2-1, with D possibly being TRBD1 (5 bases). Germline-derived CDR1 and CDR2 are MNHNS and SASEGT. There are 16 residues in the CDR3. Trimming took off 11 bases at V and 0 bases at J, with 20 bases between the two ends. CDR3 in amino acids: CAASDSDRSSYNEQFF. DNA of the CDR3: TGTGCCGCCAGTGATTCCGACAGAAGCTCCTACAATGAGCAGTTCTTC.

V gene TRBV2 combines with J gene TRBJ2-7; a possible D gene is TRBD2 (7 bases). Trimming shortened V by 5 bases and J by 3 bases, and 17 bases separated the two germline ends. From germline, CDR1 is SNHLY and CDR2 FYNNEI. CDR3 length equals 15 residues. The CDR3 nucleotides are TGTGCCAGCAGTTACGGGGGGCTGGGCAACTACGAGCAGTACTTC. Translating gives CASSYGGLGNYEQYF.

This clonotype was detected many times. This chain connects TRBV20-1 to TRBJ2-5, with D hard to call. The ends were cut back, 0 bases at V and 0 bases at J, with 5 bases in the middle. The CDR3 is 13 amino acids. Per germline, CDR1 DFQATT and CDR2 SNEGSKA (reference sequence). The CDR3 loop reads CSARETNQETQYF. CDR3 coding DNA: TGCAGTGCTAGAGAGACAAACCAAGAGACCCAGTACTTC.

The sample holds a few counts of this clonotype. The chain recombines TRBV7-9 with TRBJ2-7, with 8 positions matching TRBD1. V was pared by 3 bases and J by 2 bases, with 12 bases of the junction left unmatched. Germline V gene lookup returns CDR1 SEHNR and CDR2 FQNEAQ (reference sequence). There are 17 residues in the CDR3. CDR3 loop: CASSLAHTGGGAYEQYF. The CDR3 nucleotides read TGTGCCAGCAGCTTGGCCCACACAGGGGGAGGCGCCTACGAGCAGTACTTC. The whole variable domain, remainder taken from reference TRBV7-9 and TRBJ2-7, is DTGVSQNPRHKITKRGQNVTFRCDPISEHNRLYWYRQTLGQGPEFLTYFQNEAQLEKSRLLSDRFSAERPKGSFSTLEIQRTEQGDSAMYLCASSLAHTGGGAYEQYFGPGTRLTVT.

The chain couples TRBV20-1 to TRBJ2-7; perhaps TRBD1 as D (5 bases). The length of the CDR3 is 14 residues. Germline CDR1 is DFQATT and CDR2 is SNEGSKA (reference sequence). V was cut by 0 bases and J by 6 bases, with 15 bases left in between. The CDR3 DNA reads TGCAGTGCTAGAGACCAGGGTGGACCACCCGAGCAGTACTTC. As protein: CSARDQGGPPEQYF.

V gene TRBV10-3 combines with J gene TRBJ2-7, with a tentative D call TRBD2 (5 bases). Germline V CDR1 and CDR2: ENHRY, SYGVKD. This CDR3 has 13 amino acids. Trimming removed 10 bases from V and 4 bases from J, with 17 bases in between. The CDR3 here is CASRTVGDYEQYF. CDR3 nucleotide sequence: TGTGCCAGCAGAACAGTCGGGGATTACGAGCAGTACTTC.

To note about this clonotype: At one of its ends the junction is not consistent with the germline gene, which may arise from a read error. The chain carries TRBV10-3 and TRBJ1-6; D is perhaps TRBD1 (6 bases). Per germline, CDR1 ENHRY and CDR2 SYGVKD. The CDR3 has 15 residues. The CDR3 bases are TGTGCCAGCAGTGCGAATGGGGGGCAGAATTCACCCCTCCACTTT. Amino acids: CASSANGGQNSPLHF.

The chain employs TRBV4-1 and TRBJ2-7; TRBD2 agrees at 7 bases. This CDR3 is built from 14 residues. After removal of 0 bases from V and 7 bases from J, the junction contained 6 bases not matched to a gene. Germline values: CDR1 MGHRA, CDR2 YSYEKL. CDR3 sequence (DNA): TGCGCCAGCAGCCAAGAGTCGGGAGGCGGGGAGCAGTACTTC. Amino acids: CASSQESGGGEQYF.

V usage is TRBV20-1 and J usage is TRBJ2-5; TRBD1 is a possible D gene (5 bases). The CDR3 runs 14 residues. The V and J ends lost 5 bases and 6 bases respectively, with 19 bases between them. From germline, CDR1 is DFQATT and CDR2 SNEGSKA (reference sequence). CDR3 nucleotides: TGCAGTGCTCCTCTGGGCCCTGGGGCCAAGACCCAGTACTTC. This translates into CSAPLGPGAKTQYF.

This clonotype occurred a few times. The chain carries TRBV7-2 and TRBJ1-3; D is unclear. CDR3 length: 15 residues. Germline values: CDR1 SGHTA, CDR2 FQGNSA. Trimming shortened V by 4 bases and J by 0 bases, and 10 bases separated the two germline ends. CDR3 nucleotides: TGTGCCAGCAGCTATGATAGGATCTCTGGAAACACCATATATTTT. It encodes CASSYDRISGNTIYF.

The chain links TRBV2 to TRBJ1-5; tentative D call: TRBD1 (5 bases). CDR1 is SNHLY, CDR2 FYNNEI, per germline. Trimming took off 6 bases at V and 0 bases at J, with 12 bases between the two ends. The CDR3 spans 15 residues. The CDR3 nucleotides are TGTGCCAGCAGCGACACAGGAATTAGCAATCAGCCCCAGCATTTT. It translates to CASSDTGISNQPQHF.

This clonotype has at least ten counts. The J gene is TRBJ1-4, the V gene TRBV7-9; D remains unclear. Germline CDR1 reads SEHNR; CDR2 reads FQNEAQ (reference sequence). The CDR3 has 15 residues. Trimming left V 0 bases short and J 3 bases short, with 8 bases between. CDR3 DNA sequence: TGTGCCAGCAGCTTAGCAGGGTCGCCTAATGAAAAACTGTTTTTT. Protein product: CASSLAGSPNEKLFF.

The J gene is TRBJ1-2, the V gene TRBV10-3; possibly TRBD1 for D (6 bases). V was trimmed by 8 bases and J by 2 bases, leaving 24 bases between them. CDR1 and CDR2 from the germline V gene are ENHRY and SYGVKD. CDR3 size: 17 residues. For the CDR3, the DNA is TGTGCCATCCACAGCACAAGGGGGGACACTGCAAACTATGGCTACACCTTC. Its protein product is CAIHSTRGDTANYGYTF.

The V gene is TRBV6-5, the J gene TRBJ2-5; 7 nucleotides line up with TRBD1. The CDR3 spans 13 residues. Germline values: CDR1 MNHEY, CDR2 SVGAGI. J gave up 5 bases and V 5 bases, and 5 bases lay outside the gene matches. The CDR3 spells CASSRQGFETQYF. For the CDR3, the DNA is TGTGCCAGCAGTCGACAGGGTTTCGAGACCCAGTACTTC.

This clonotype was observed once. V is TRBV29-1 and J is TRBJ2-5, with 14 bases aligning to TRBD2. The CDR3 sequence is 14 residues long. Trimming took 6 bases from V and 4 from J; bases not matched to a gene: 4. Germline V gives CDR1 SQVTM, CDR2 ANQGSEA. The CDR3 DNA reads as TGCAGCGTCAGTGGACTAGCGGGAGGAGAGACCCAGTACTTC. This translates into CSVSGLAGGETQYF.

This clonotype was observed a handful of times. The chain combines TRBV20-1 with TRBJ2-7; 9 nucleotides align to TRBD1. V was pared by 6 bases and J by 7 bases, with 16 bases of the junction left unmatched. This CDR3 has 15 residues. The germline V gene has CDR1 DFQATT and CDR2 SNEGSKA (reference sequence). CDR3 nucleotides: TGCAGTGCCGTGGGTCGGGACAGGGCCATGTCAGAGCAGTACTTC. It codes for CSAVGRDRAMSEQYF.

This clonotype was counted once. CDR3 sequence (DNA): TGTGCCAGCAGTGCAAATACAGGGCAGGGTGAAAAACTGTTTTTT. It yields the protein CASSANTGQGEKLFF. The V call is TRBV2, the J call TRBJ1-4, with D maybe TRBD1 (6 bases). This CDR3 is built from 15 residues. Trimming removed 4 bases from V and 7 bases from J, with 16 bases in between. The germline V gene encodes CDR1 SNHLY and CDR2 FYNNEI.

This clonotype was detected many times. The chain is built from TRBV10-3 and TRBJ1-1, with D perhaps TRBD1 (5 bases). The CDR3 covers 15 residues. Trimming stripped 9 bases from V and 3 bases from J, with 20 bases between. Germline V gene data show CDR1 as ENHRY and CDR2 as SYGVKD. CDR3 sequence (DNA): TGTGCCATTCGGCGTTCAGGGTCGGAGGACACTGAAGCTTTCTTT. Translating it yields CAIRRSGSEDTEAFF.

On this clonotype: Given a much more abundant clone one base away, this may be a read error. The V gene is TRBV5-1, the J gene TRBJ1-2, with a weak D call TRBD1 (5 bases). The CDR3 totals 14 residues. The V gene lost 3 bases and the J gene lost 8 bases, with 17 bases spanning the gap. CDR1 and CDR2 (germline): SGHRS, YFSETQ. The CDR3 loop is CASSSGMGDRGYTF. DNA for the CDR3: TGCGCCAGCAGCTCCGGGATGGGGGATAGGGGCTACACCTTC.

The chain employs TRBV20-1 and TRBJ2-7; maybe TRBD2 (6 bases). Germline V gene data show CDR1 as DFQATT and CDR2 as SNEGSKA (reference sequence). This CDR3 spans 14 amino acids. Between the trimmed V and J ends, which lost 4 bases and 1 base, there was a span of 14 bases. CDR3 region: CSANTGTGSYEQYF. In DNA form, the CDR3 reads TGCAGTGCTAATACCGGGACTGGATCCTACGAGCAGTACTTC.

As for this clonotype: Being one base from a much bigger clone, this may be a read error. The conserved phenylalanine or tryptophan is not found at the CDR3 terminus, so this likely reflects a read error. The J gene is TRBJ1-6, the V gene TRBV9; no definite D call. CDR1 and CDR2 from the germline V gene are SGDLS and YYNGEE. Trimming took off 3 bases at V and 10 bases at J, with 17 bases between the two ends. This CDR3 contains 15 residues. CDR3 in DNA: TGTGCCAGCAGCGAATCGGGCCAAAGCAGCTCACCCCTCCACTCT. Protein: CASSESGQSSSPLHS.

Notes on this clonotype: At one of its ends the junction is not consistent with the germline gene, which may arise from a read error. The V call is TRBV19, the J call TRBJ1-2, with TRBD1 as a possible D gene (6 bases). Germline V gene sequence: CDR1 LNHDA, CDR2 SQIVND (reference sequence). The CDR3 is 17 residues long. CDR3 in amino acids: CASSIRDAGRGRVGCTF. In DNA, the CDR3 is TGTGCCAGTAGTATACGAGACGCGGGCAGGGGACGAGTCGGCTGCACCTTC.

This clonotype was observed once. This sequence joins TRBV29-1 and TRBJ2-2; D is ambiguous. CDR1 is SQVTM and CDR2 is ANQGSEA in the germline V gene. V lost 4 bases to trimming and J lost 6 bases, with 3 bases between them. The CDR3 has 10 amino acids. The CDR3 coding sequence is TGCAGCGTTGCGCCCGGGGAGCTGTTTTTT. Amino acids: CSVAPGELFF.

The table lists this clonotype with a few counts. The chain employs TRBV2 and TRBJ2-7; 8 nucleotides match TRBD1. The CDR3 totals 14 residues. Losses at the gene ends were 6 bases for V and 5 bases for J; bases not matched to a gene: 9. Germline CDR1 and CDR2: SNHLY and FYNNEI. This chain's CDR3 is CASSQGQAANEQYF. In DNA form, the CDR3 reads TGTGCCAGCAGCCAGGGACAGGCCGCCAACGAGCAGTACTTC.

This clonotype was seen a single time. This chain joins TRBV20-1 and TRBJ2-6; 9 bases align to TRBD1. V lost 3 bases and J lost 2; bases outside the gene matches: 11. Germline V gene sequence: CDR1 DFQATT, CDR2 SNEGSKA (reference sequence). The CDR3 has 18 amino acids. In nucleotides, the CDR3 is TGCAGTGCTAGTGATCTCTCCGGGACAGGGACTGGGGCCAACGTCCTGACTTTC. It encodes CSASDLSGTGTGANVLTF.

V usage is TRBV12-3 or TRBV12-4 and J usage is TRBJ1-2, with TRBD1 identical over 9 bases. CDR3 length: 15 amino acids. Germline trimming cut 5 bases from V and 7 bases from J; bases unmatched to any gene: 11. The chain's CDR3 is CASSPRGQGNSGYTF. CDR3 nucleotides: TGTGCCAGCAGTCCTAGAGGACAGGGGAACAGTGGCTACACCTTC.

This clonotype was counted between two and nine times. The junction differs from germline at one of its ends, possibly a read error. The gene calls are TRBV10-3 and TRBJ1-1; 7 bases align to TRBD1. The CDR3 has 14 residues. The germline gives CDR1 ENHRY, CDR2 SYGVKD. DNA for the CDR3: TGTGCCAGCAGTTACACAGGGGCGGGCACTGAAGCTTTCTTT. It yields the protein CASSYTGAGTEAFF.